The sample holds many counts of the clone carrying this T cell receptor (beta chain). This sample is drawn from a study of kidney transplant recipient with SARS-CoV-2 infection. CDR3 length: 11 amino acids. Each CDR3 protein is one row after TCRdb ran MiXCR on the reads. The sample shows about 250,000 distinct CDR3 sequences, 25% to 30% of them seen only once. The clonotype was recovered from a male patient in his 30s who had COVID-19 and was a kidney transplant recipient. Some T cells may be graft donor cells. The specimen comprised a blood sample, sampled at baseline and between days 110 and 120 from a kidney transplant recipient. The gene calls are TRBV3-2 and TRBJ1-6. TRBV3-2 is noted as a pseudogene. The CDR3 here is CASGRNSPLHF. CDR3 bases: TGTGCTTCTGGACGGAATTCACCCCTCCACTTT.